The 28 T cell receptor beta chains given below trace back to one sample, sequenced in a study of cytomegalovirus exposure and HLA in healthy donors. Use of 60 Vbeta and 13 Jbeta primers characterized the PCR. Only in-frame clones appear in the TCRdb table, and some are missing; sequencing was by immunoSEQ multiplex PCR. In all, the sample yields approximately 140,000 clones. Material: PBMCs. The receptors originated from a woman aged 40 to 50 in good health and CMV-seronegative.

The chain combines TRBV12-5 with TRBJ2-3; 9 bases agree with TRBD1. Germline V lookup: CDR1 LGHNT, CDR2 FRNRAP. With 6 bases clipped from V and 2 bases from J, the junction kept 15 bases outside the gene matches. CDR3 size: 18 residues. CDR3 nucleotide sequence: TGTGCTAGTGGCCCCGGACAGGGGCCTCTGAGTCTCACAGATACGCAGTATTTT. Its translation: CASGPGQGPLSLTDTQYF.

This chain links TRBV18 with TRBJ1-2, with unresolved D. This CDR3 spans 14 amino acids. CDR1 KGHSH and CDR2 LQKENI come from the germline V gene. Between the trimmed V and J ends, which lost 0 bases and 4 bases, there was a span of 9 bases. The CDR3 bases are TGTGCCAGCTCACCACCGGAGGACGTCTATGGCTACACCTTC. It yields the protein CASSPPEDVYGYTF.

The gene calls are TRBV4-2 and TRBJ2-5, with D tentatively TRBD2 (7 bases). Germline V gene lookup returns CDR1 LGHNA and CDR2 YNFKEQ. This CDR3 region has 14 residues. V lost 11 bases and J 4 bases, leaving 20 bases between the germline ends. In nucleotides, the CDR3 is TGTGCCTCCGGACCGGGGGGCGAGGGAGAGACCCAGTACTTC. Its protein product is CASGPGGEGETQYF.

V and J are TRBV19 and TRBJ1-5; TRBD1 matches 10 bases. Germline V gene sequence: CDR1 LNHDA, CDR2 SQIVND (reference sequence). CDR3 length: 15 residues. Trimming cost V 5 bases and J 5 bases; bases outside gene matches: 6. The CDR3 spells CASSPRQGADQPQHF. CDR3 coding DNA: TGTGCCAGTAGTCCCAGACAGGGGGCGGATCAGCCCCAGCATTTT.

The gene calls are TRBV7-2 and TRBJ2-5, with 7 bases fitting TRBD1. This CDR3 contains 15 residues. With 5 bases clipped from V and 2 bases from J, the junction kept 8 bases outside the gene matches. The germline V gene has CDR1 SGHTA and CDR2 FQGNSA. The CDR3 DNA follows: TGTGCCAGCAGCGAAGAGGGGGCCTTTCAAGAGACCCAGTACTTC. This encodes CASSEEGAFQETQYF.

V and J are TRBV6-1 and TRBJ1-1; D is unresolved. V shed 6 bases and J shed 5 bases, with 7 bases lying between them. Germline CDR1 MNHNS, CDR2 SASEGT. The CDR3 length is 11 residues. The CDR3 bases are TGTGCCAGCAGGAGCCGTACTGAAGCTTTCTTT. Its translation: CASRSRTEAFF.

V is TRBV5-6 and J is TRBJ1-2; D is unresolved. Germline CDR1 SGHDT, CDR2 YYEEEE. This CDR3 region has 13 residues. Trimming shortened V by 0 bases and J by 6 bases, and 9 bases separated the two germline ends. This CDR3 is CASSLAGSDGYTF. CDR3 bases: TGTGCCAGCAGCTTGGCGGGTTCGGATGGCTACACCTTC.

V usage is TRBV9 and J usage is TRBJ2-5, with TRBD2 matching over 11 bases. There are 15 residues in the CDR3. The germline CDR1 and CDR2 sequences are SGDLS and YYNGEE. After removal of 4 bases from V and 4 bases from J, the junction contained 6 bases not matched to a gene. Here the CDR3 reads CASSISGGARETQYF. DNA for the CDR3: TGTGCCAGCAGCATTAGCGGGGGGGCCAGAGAGACCCAGTACTTC.

The V and J genes are TRBV5-1 and TRBJ2-7; TRBD1 is a possible D gene (5 bases). The CDR3 has 12 residues. V lost 0 bases and J lost 6, with 7 bases in between. The germline CDR1 and CDR2 sequences are SGHRS and YFSETQ. The CDR3 nucleotides are TGCGCCAGCAGCTTGGAAGGGGTCGAGCAGTACGTC. Translated: CASSLEGVEQYV.

This rearrangement joins TRBV29-1 to TRBJ2-3; 8 positions match TRBD2. With V trimmed by 3 bases and J by 6 bases, 2 bases remained unmatched. Germline V gives CDR1 SQVTM, CDR2 ANQGSEA. The length of the CDR3 is 12 residues. CDR3 protein: CSVEAGGDTQYF. The CDR3 DNA is TGCAGCGTTGAGGCGGGGGGTGATACGCAGTATTTT.

The chain recombines TRBV5-1 with TRBJ1-2; D is possibly TRBD1 (5 bases). Trimming removed 0 bases at V and 0 bases at J, with 15 bases between. Germline V lookup: CDR1 SGHRS, CDR2 YFSETQ. The CDR3 covers 17 residues. The CDR3 loop is CASSLGGGHESNYGYTF. For the CDR3, the DNA is TGCGCCAGCAGCTTGGGAGGCGGACACGAGTCTAACTATGGCTACACCTTC.

This CDR3 reads CASSQPSTGRKNEQFF. In DNA, the CDR3 is TGCGCCAGCAGCCAACCTTCGACGGGGAGGAAGAATGAGCAGTTCTTC. This chain connects TRBV4-1 to TRBJ2-1, with D maybe TRBD2 (6 bases). The ends were cut back, 2 bases at V and 7 bases at J, with 18 bases in the middle. Germline values: CDR1 MGHRA, CDR2 YSYEKL. This CDR3 contains 16 residues.

This sequence joins TRBV5-8 and TRBJ2-5, with TRBD2 matching 8 bases. There are 16 residues in the CDR3. CDR1 and CDR2 from the germline V gene are SGHTS and YDEGEE. V lost 0 bases and J lost 1; bases outside the gene matches: 5. The chain's CDR3 is CASSLVGTSGQETQYF. CDR3 bases: TGTGCCAGCAGCTTGGTCGGCACTAGCGGCCAAGAGACCCAGTACTTC.

The chain employs TRBV4-3 and TRBJ2-3; 16 nucleotides line up with TRBD2. This CDR3 contains 18 residues. Per germline, CDR1 LGHNA and CDR2 YSLEER. V was pared by 4 bases and J by 0 bases, with 4 bases of the junction left unmatched. CDR3 nucleotides: TGCGCCAGCAGCCTCGGGACTAGCGGGGGGGGTAGCACAGATACGCAGTATTTT. Its protein product is CASSLGTSGGGSTDTQYF.

This chain uses TRBV5-4 with TRBJ2-2; D remains ambiguous. The V gene lost 0 bases and the J gene lost 6 bases, with 9 bases spanning the gap. The CDR3 consists of 14 residues. Germline V gives CDR1 SGHNT, CDR2 YYREEE (reference sequence). The CDR3 region has the DNA TGTGCCAGCAGCTTGGGCGGATCGCCCGGGGAGCTGTTTTTT. It translates to CASSLGGSPGELFF.

The J gene is TRBJ2-1, the V gene TRBV14; 7 positions agree with TRBD2. V lost 3 bases and J lost 0; bases outside the gene matches: 5. CDR3 size: 16 residues. Germline V gene lookup returns CDR1 SGHDN and CDR2 FVKESK. Written as DNA, the CDR3 is TGTGCCAGCAGCCATCCAGGCGGGGGCTCCTACAATGAGCAGTTCTTC. This codes for CASSHPGGGSYNEQFF.

The V and J genes are TRBV2 and TRBJ2-1; D possibly corresponds to TRBD2 (6 bases). The germline V gene encodes CDR1 SNHLY and CDR2 FYNNEI. The V end lost 5 bases, the J end lost 2 bases, and 13 bases lay between the germline ends. The CDR3 has 15 amino acids. The CDR3 protein is CASSPLAPPYNEQFF. The CDR3 region has the DNA TGTGCCAGCAGTCCCCTAGCGCCCCCCTACAATGAGCAGTTCTTC.

The chain couples TRBV6-1 to TRBJ1-1; 10 bases line up with TRBD1. V lost 6 bases and J lost 10; bases outside the gene matches: 8. The CDR3 length is 13 residues. Germline-derived CDR1 and CDR2 are MNHNS and SASEGT. The CDR3: CASRAQRTGGAFF. The CDR3 region has the DNA TGTGCCAGCAGGGCCCAGAGGACAGGGGGAGCTTTCTTT.

V gene TRBV9 combines with J gene TRBJ2-3, with 7 bases that match TRBD2. Germline V CDR1 and CDR2: SGDLS, YYNGEE. V lost 3 bases, J lost 3 bases, and 10 bases stayed unmatched. The CDR3 totals 16 residues. The CDR3 coding sequence is TGTGCCAGCAGCGCCCGACCGGGACTAACGACAGATACGCAGTATTTT. Translating it yields CASSARPGLTTDTQYF.

This sequence joins TRBV19 and TRBJ1-2; no definite D call. V was cut by 3 bases and J by 7 bases, with 18 bases left in between. In germline, CDR1 is LNHDA, CDR2 SQIVND (reference sequence). The CDR3 totals 15 residues. CDR3 residues: CASSIHEYTIGGYTF. The CDR3 DNA reads as TGTGCCAGTAGTATTCATGAGTACACTATCGGTGGCTACACCTTC. Together with reference TRBV19 and TRBJ1-2, the CDR3 gives the full variable domain: DGGITQSPKYLFRKEGQNVTLSCEQNLNHDAMYWYRQDPGQGLRLIYYSQIVNDFQKGDIAEGYSVSREKKESFPLTVTSAQKNPTAFYLCASSIHEYTIGGYTFGSGTRLTVV.

This chain links TRBV7-9 with TRBJ1-4; the match to TRBD1 covers 10 bases. Germline V CDR1 and CDR2: SEHNR, FQNEAQ (reference sequence). With 6 bases clipped from V and 6 bases from J, the junction kept 4 bases outside the gene matches. The CDR3 loop spans 14 amino acids. CDR3 nucleotide sequence: TGTGCCAGCAGTCGGACAGGGGGGGATGAAAAACTGTTTTTT. Protein product: CASSRTGGDEKLFF.

The CDR3, as DNA: TGCGCCAGCAGTTCACAGGGGAACCAGCCCCAGCATTTT. Its translation is CASSSQGNQPQHF. The rearrangement uses TRBV10-2 and TRBJ1-5, with 7 nucleotides matching TRBD1. V dropped 5 bases and J dropped 7; count of bases not matched to a gene: 5. Germline V gene lookup returns CDR1 WSHSY and CDR2 SAAADI. The CDR3 has 13 amino acids.

The chain carries TRBV19 and TRBJ2-5, with TRBD1 identical over 7 bases. V trimming: 7 bases; J trimming: 4 bases; junction bases outside the gene matches: 9. This CDR3 comprises 14 residues. In germline, CDR1 is LNHDA, CDR2 SQIVND (reference sequence). CDR3 residues: CASTPKGAPETQYF. DNA of the CDR3: TGTGCCAGTACTCCCAAGGGGGCCCCAGAGACCCAGTACTTC.

CDR3 sequence (DNA): TGTGCCAGCAGTCTTAACAGGGGGCCGGGAGGGGAGCTGTTTTTT. Translated, it gives CASSLNRGPGGELFF. The chain couples TRBV7-2 to TRBJ2-2, with TRBD1 identical over 9 bases. Per germline, CDR1 SGHTA and CDR2 FQGNSA. The CDR3 runs 15 residues. V shed 6 bases and J 8 bases; nucleotides not matched to a gene: 10.

This sequence joins TRBV28 and TRBJ1-6; TRBD1 aligns across 7 bases. Germline V CDR1 and CDR2: MDHEN, SYDVKM. This CDR3 is built from 15 residues. The trim removed 5 bases at V and 9 bases at J, leaving 10 bases unmatched. The CDR3 region has the DNA TGTGCCAGCAGTGACGGCCAGGGGGGCTCTTCACCCCTCCACTTT. Its protein product is CASSDGQGGSSPLHF.

In DNA form, the CDR3 reads TGTGCCAGCAGCCAAGGACAGGCCATCCCCTACGAGCAGTACTTC. It encodes CASSQGQAIPYEQYF. V usage is TRBV5-4 and J usage is TRBJ2-7, with TRBD1 matching over 7 bases. Germline CDR1 SGHNT, CDR2 YYREEE (reference sequence). V lost 4 bases to trimming and J lost 2 bases; unmatched junction nucleotides: 9. CDR3 length equals 15 residues.

The V gene is TRBV21-1, the J gene TRBJ1-5. TRBV21-1 is marked as a pseudogene. This CDR3 is built from 12 residues. DNA of the CDR3: TGTGCCAATAGTGGGGGGGATCAGCCCCAGCATTTT. This gives the protein CANSGGDQPQHF.

J is TRBJ2-3 and V is TRBV6-5; D possibly corresponds to TRBD1 (7 bases). The CDR3 is 16 residues long. V gave up 1 base and J gave up 1 base, with 12 bases separating them. Germline CDR1 and CDR2: MNHEY and SVGAGI. The CDR3 DNA follows: TGTGCCAGCAGTTACTGGGCGGGACAGCGCACAGATACGCAGTATTTT. It specifies CASSYWAGQRTDTQYF.